A single sample is the source of the 2 T cell receptor beta chains below, sequenced in a study of blood T cell repertoires in COVID-19. Assay used: immunoSEQ multiplex PCR; TCRdb lists only in-frame clones, some missing. The data hold about 160,000 clones, with approximately 83% observed a single time. The sample consisted of peripheral blood. The receptors stem from a woman older than 75 with active or convalescent COVID-19.

This sequence joins TRBV19 and TRBJ1-5, with unresolved D. Germline CDR1 reads LNHDA; CDR2 reads SQIVND (reference sequence). V was shortened by 11 bases and J by 3 bases, with 20 bases between the two germline ends. This CDR3 has 15 amino acids. As DNA, the CDR3 is TGTGCCGCCCAGGCGAGAGACACCTTCAATCAGCCCCAGCATTTT. Translation gives CAAQARDTFNQPQHF.

This chain uses TRBV18 with TRBJ2-3; 8 bases fit TRBD2. The CDR3 is 16 amino acids. Germline-derived CDR1 and CDR2 are KGHSH and LQKENI. V was clipped by 6 bases and J by 0 bases; unmatched bases: 8. The CDR3, as DNA: TGTGCCAGCTCCCCTACTAGCGGAGCTAGCACAGATACGCAGTATTTT. Translated, it gives CASSPTSGASTDTQYF. Filled out from reference TRBV18 and TRBJ2-3, the complete variable domain reads NAGVMQNPRHLVRRRGQEARLRCSPMKGHSHVYWYRQLPEEGLKFMVYLQKENIIDESGMPKERFSAEFPKEGPSILRIQQVVRGDSAAYFCASSPTSGASTDTQYFGPGTRLTVL.